Listed below are T cell receptor beta chains from one sample, sequenced in a study of T cells in tuberculosis. Clones were read by immunoSEQ multiplex PCR, and TCRdb kept only the in-frame ones, dropping some. Among roughly 32,000 clones listed, under 95% were seen once. The specimen comprised PBMCs, sampled at tuberculosis diagnosis. These TCRs come from an adult with tuberculosis. The CDR3 runs from the conserved cysteine through the conserved F or W. A D gene is named only where the DNA matches it firmly. Size values are once, few and many counts, or a class for expanded clones, and some rows have none.

abundance: .; d_gene: TRBD2; j_gene: TRBJ2-7; v_gene: TRBV4-1; CDR3nt: TGCGCCAGCAGCCAAGATACAGCGGGAGGGCCAATTGGAGAGCAGTACTTC; CDR3aa: CASSQDTAGGPIGEQYF
abundance: .; d_gene: TRBD1; j_gene: TRBJ1-5; v_gene: TRBV28; CDR3nt: TGTGCCGGACAGGGTTGGGATCAGCCCCAGCATTTT; CDR3aa: CAGQGWDQPQHF
abundance: .; d_gene: TRBD1; j_gene: TRBJ1-4; v_gene: TRBV4-1; CDR3nt: TGCGCCAGCAGCCAAAGGACAGGGATAGGAGAAAAACTGTTTTTT; CDR3aa: CASSQRTGIGEKLFF
abundance: .; d_gene: TRBD1; j_gene: TRBJ1-2; v_gene: TRBV27; CDR3nt: TGTGCCAGCAGTATCTCACAGGGGGCTTATGGCTACACCTTC; CDR3aa: CASSISQGAYGYTF
abundance: .; d_gene: .; j_gene: TRBJ1-3; v_gene: TRBV18; CDR3nt: TGTGCCAGCTCACCACGGGTAGGGGCCATCTCTGGAAACACCATATATTTT; CDR3aa: CASSPRVGAISGNTIYF
abundance: once; d_gene: TRBD2; j_gene: TRBJ2-3; v_gene: TRBV9; CDR3nt: TGTGCCAGCAGCGTAGGGGCGGGAGGCCCGTGGGATACGCAGTATTTT; CDR3aa: CASSVGAGGPWDTQYF
abundance: few; d_gene: .; j_gene: TRBJ1-1; v_gene: TRBV29-1; CDR3nt: TGCAGCGTTGTTGGCTCGAACACTGAAGCTTTCTTT; CDR3aa: CSVVGSNTEAFF
abundance: .; d_gene: .; j_gene: TRBJ2-1; v_gene: TRBV27; CDR3nt: TGTGCCAGCAGTTTGGACACCTACAATGAGCAGTTCTTC; CDR3aa: CASSLDTYNEQFF
abundance: once; d_gene: .; j_gene: TRBJ2-5; v_gene: TRBV27; CDR3nt: TGTGCCAGACCGTGGGGCAGGATACAAGAGACCCAGTACTTC; CDR3aa: CARPWGRIQETQYF
abundance: .; d_gene: .; j_gene: TRBJ1-2; v_gene: TRBV18; CDR3nt: TGTGCCAGCTCACCAAGGGTTGAGACAGGCGGCTACACCTTC; CDR3aa: CASSPRVETGGYTF
abundance: .; d_gene: .; j_gene: TRBJ2-3; v_gene: TRBV2; CDR3nt: TGTGCCACCTCCACTACAGATACGCAGTATTTT; CDR3aa: CATSTTDTQYF
abundance: .; d_gene: .; j_gene: TRBJ2-1; v_gene: TRBV5-4; CDR3nt: TGTGCCAGCAGTTTGAACTCGCATGAGCAGTTCTTC; CDR3aa: CASSLNSHEQFF
abundance: few; d_gene: TRBD1; j_gene: TRBJ2-3; v_gene: TRBV7-8; CDR3nt: TGTGCCAGCAGCCCGGGACAGTTGTTGAGCACAGATACGCAGTATTTT; CDR3aa: CASSPGQLLSTDTQYF
abundance: .; d_gene: TRBD1; j_gene: TRBJ2-7; v_gene: TRBV30; CDR3nt: TGTGCCTGGAGTTACCCGAGGGGGCAACGGTACGAGCAGTACTTC; CDR3aa: CAWSYPRGQRYEQYF
abundance: .; d_gene: .; j_gene: TRBJ1-2; v_gene: TRBV6-1; CDR3nt: TGTGCCAGCAGTGGGTACCTAACAGATCCCTCTGGTTATGGCTACACCTTC; CDR3aa: CASSGYLTDPSGYGYTF
abundance: .; d_gene: TRBD1; j_gene: TRBJ2-7; v_gene: TRBV5-6; CDR3nt: TGTGCCAGCAGCTTCGGGACAGGATCCTACGAGCAGTACTTC; CDR3aa: CASSFGTGSYEQYF
abundance: .; d_gene: TRBD1; j_gene: TRBJ2-1; v_gene: TRBV6-1; CDR3nt: TGTGCCAGCAGTGATCAGACAGGGATGACCTACAATGAGCAGTTCTTC; CDR3aa: CASSDQTGMTYNEQFF
abundance: .; d_gene: .; j_gene: TRBJ2-5; v_gene: TRBV7-2; CDR3nt: TGTGCCAGCAGCTTAGACTTTCAAGAGACCCAGTACTTC; CDR3aa: CASSLDFQETQYF
abundance: .; d_gene: TRBD1; j_gene: TRBJ2-3; v_gene: TRBV18; CDR3nt: TGTGCCAGCTCACCACCGATGACAGGGGCAGATACGCAGTATTTT; CDR3aa: CASSPPMTGADTQYF
abundance: few; d_gene: TRBD1; j_gene: TRBJ2-5; v_gene: TRBV4-1; CDR3nt: TGCGCCAGCAGCCAAGACACGCCGGGACAGGGAAGAGAGACCCAGTACTTC; CDR3aa: CASSQDTPGQGRETQYF
abundance: .; d_gene: TRBD2; j_gene: TRBJ2-3; v_gene: TRBV5-4; CDR3nt: TGTGCCAGCAGCTTGTATATGAGCGGGGGTGGCACAGATACGCAGTATTTT; CDR3aa: CASSLYMSGGGTDTQYF
abundance: .; d_gene: TRBD2; j_gene: TRBJ2-1; v_gene: TRBV4-1; CDR3nt: TGCGCCAGCAGCCAAGAACTCGTCGGACTAGCGGGAGGGCTGCCTACAAATGAGCAGTTCTTC; CDR3aa: CASSQELVGLAGGLPTNEQFF
abundance: once; d_gene: TRBD1; j_gene: TRBJ2-7; v_gene: TRBV11-2; CDR3nt: TGTGCCAGCAGCCCCATTGCACGGACAGGGGCCTACGAGCAGTACTTC; CDR3aa: CASSPIARTGAYEQYF
abundance: .; d_gene: .; j_gene: TRBJ2-1; v_gene: TRBV11-2; CDR3nt: TGTGCCAGCAGCTCACAACGGGATTTCCCCCCCAATGAGCAGTTCTTC; CDR3aa: CASSSQRDFPPNEQFF
abundance: .; d_gene: TRBD2; j_gene: TRBJ2-2; v_gene: TRBV18; CDR3nt: TGTGCCAGCTCACCAGCAAGCGGGGGGGCCGCCGGGGAGCTGTTTTTT; CDR3aa: CASSPASGGAAGELFF
abundance: .; d_gene: TRBD1; j_gene: TRBJ1-1; v_gene: TRBV6-5; CDR3nt: TGTGCCAGCAGTTCCTTGACAGGGACCACTGAAGCTTTCTTT; CDR3aa: CASSSLTGTTEAFF
abundance: .; d_gene: TRBD1; j_gene: TRBJ1-3; v_gene: TRBV28; CDR3nt: TGTGCCAGCAGTCTCCAGGGGGCCAGCTCTGGAAACACCATATATTTT; CDR3aa: CASSLQGASSGNTIYF
abundance: .; d_gene: .; j_gene: TRBJ1-2; v_gene: TRBV6-5; CDR3nt: TGTGCCAGCAGTTACACCCCGGACAGTCTTAACTATGGCTACACCTTC; CDR3aa: CASSYTPDSLNYGYTF
abundance: .; d_gene: TRBD2; j_gene: TRBJ2-1; v_gene: TRBV4-1; CDR3nt: TGCGCCAGCAGCCAACCCTTTCTAGCGGGAGACTACAATGAGCAGTTCTTC; CDR3aa: CASSQPFLAGDYNEQFF
abundance: .; d_gene: .; j_gene: TRBJ1-2; v_gene: TRBV5-1; CDR3nt: TGCGCCAGCAGGATGACAGCTAACTATGGCTACACCTTC; CDR3aa: CASRMTANYGYTF
abundance: .; d_gene: TRBD1; j_gene: TRBJ2-7; v_gene: TRBV28; CDR3nt: TGTGCCAGCAGTCAGGGGGGACAGGGGGGATACGAGCAGTACTTC; CDR3aa: CASSQGGQGGYEQYF
abundance: .; d_gene: .; j_gene: TRBJ2-1; v_gene: TRBV9; CDR3nt: TGTGCCAGCAGCATATCCCAAGAGGGGGAAAACTACAATGAGCAGTTCTTC; CDR3aa: CASSISQEGENYNEQFF
abundance: .; d_gene: TRBD1; j_gene: TRBJ1-2; v_gene: TRBV6-5; CDR3nt: TGTGCCAGCTGTTACTTACGGACAGGGGGAAGCTATGGCTACACCTTC; CDR3aa: CASCYLRTGGSYGYTF
abundance: .; d_gene: .; j_gene: TRBJ2-7; v_gene: TRBV18; CDR3nt: TGTGCCAGCTCACCACCAGCGGGCCCCTCCTACGAGCAGTACTTC; CDR3aa: CASSPPAGPSYEQYF
abundance: .; d_gene: TRBD1; j_gene: TRBJ1-2; v_gene: TRBV2; CDR3nt: TGTGCCGGAAGGACAGGAGGGTCCAACTATGGCTACACCTTC; CDR3aa: CAGRTGGSNYGYTF
abundance: once; d_gene: .; j_gene: TRBJ1-1; v_gene: TRBV6-5; CDR3nt: TGTGCCAGCAGGGAGCAGGGGCTTCGAAACACTGAAGCTTTCTTT; CDR3aa: CASREQGLRNTEAFF
abundance: .; d_gene: TRBD1; j_gene: TRBJ1-1; v_gene: TRBV7-9; CDR3nt: TGTGCCAGCAGCAACGAGGACAGGAACCGTGGGATGAACACTGAAGCTTTCTTT; CDR3aa: CASSNEDRNRGMNTEAFF
abundance: .; d_gene: TRBD2; j_gene: TRBJ2-4; v_gene: TRBV2; CDR3nt: TGTGCCAGCAGTTCCGAGGCGGGGACTAGCGGGGCCGGGAACATTCAGTACTTC; CDR3aa: CASSSEAGTSGAGNIQYF
abundance: .; d_gene: TRBD1; j_gene: TRBJ2-7; v_gene: TRBV19; CDR3nt: TGTGCCAGTACGGGGACAGGGAACTCCTACGAGCAGTACTTC; CDR3aa: CASTGTGNSYEQYF
abundance: .; d_gene: TRBD2; j_gene: TRBJ2-1; v_gene: TRBV11-1; CDR3nt: TGTGCCAGCAGCTTTTATAGCGGGGGGGCGTTTGAGCAGTTCTTC; CDR3aa: CASSFYSGGAFEQFF
abundance: .; d_gene: .; j_gene: TRBJ1-2; v_gene: TRBV5-6; CDR3nt: TGTGCCAGCAGCCCCTCGGGGTATGGCTACACCTTC; CDR3aa: CASSPSGYGYTF
abundance: .; d_gene: TRBD1; j_gene: TRBJ2-1; v_gene: TRBV9; CDR3nt: TGTGCCAGCAGCGTAGGGGGGACAGGGAACAATGAGCAGTTCTTC; CDR3aa: CASSVGGTGNNEQFF
abundance: .; d_gene: TRBD2; j_gene: TRBJ2-2; v_gene: TRBV19; CDR3nt: TGTGCCAGTAACCCCGGGGGGACCGGGGAGCTGTTTTTT; CDR3aa: CASNPGGTGELFF
abundance: .; d_gene: .; j_gene: TRBJ1-1; v_gene: TRBV27; CDR3nt: TGTGCCAGCAGCCGTCTCGCGGTAGGGGGTCACACTGAAGCTTTCTTT; CDR3aa: CASSRLAVGGHTEAFF
abundance: .; d_gene: TRBD1; j_gene: TRBJ1-4; v_gene: TRBV19; CDR3nt: TGTGCCACCAGACAGGGAGACCCTAATGAAAAACTGTTTTTT; CDR3aa: CATRQGDPNEKLFF
abundance: .; d_gene: TRBD2; j_gene: TRBJ2-2; v_gene: TRBV10-1; CDR3nt: TGCGCCAGCAGTGCCAGCGGGAGGGGGGAGCTGTTTTTT; CDR3aa: CASSASGRGELFF
abundance: .; d_gene: .; j_gene: TRBJ2-7; v_gene: TRBV4-1; CDR3nt: TGCGCCAGCAGCCAAGATGCAGGGTTCTACGAGCAGTACTTC; CDR3aa: CASSQDAGFYEQYF
abundance: once; d_gene: TRBD1; j_gene: TRBJ2-3; v_gene: TRBV6-5; CDR3nt: TGTGCCAGCAGTTCGGACAGGGGCCACACAGATACGCAGTATTTT; CDR3aa: CASSSDRGHTDTQYF
abundance: .; d_gene: TRBD2; j_gene: TRBJ2-3; v_gene: TRBV2; CDR3nt: TGTGCCAGCAGCGGGGGGGCCGCAGATACGCAGTATTTT; CDR3aa: CASSGGAADTQYF
abundance: .; d_gene: .; j_gene: TRBJ1-4; v_gene: TRBV11-2; CDR3nt: TGTGCCAGCAGCTTTGCCGGGGAGGGTGAAAAACTGTTTTTT; CDR3aa: CASSFAGEGEKLFF
abundance: .; d_gene: .; j_gene: TRBJ2-6; v_gene: TRBV30; CDR3nt: TGTGCCTGGAGAACAATCTCTGGGGCCAACGTCCTGACTTTC; CDR3aa: CAWRTISGANVLTF
abundance: .; d_gene: .; j_gene: TRBJ1-3; v_gene: TRBV29-1; CDR3nt: TGCAGCGTTGAGTCGCAACAAGGAAACACCATATATTTT; CDR3aa: CSVESQQGNTIYF